Sequencing of this T cell receptor (beta chain) was carried out in a study of cytomegalovirus exposure and HLA in healthy donors. Study in general: In an earlier analysis, almost 120 million unique TCR beta sequences were found from about 190 million T cells. General observations from the study: After further analysis at a later stage, 16,951 TCR beta sequences were associated with HLA alleles at 0.05 false discovery rate. CMV serostatus was the sole immune exposure information available. Specific recognition of CMV antigens was confirmed in vitro for a few chains (all CMV-associated).

The CDR3 runs to 17 residues. Germline V gene lookup returns CDR1 SGHVS and CDR2 FQNEAQ. V lost 5 bases, J lost 7 bases, and 19 bases stayed unmatched. As regards this clone: The antigen remains undetermined.

The PCR made use of 60 Vbeta and 13 Jbeta primers. Profiled with immunoSEQ multiplex PCR; TCRdb holds only in-frame clones, not every one. In the table there are 150,000 or so clones, around two thirds of which are singletons. Material: PBMCs. The chain carries TRBV7-8 and TRBJ2-7, with 8 nucleotides matching TRBD2. This TCR derives from a man aged 30-40 years in good health and CMV-seropositive. The DNA of the CDR3 is TGTGCCAGCAGCCCCCCCCTCAGCGCGGGAGGTAAGGGAGAGCAGTACTTC. Its protein product is CASSPPLSAGGKGEQYF.